This T cell receptor (beta chain) was profiled in a study of blood T cell repertoires in COVID-19. This clone was picked up one time. Here immunoSEQ multiplex PCR was the method, and the copy in TCRdb shows in-frame clones only, minus some. This sample yields hundreds of thousands of clones, of which 86% are seen a single time; around 1.9% belongs to the top ten. Germline trimming cut 1 base from V and 3 bases from J; bases unmatched to any gene: 8. The CDR3 length is 19 residues. Germline lookup yields CDR1 SGHVS and CDR2 FNYEAQ. Donors of Cohort 3 who recovered were those that had two negative PCRs, clearance, or symptom resolution.

Sequenced material: PBMCs or T cells enriched from blood (not recorded which). The sequence was collected from a woman aged 50 to 60 who had recovered from COVID-19. The chain carries TRBV7-6 and TRBJ2-6; 11 bases map to TRBD1. Written as DNA, the CDR3 is TGTGCCAGCAGCTTAGTCCTAGGACAGGGGGCAGGTGGGGCCAACGTCCTGACTTTC. Translation gives CASSLVLGQGAGGANVLTF.